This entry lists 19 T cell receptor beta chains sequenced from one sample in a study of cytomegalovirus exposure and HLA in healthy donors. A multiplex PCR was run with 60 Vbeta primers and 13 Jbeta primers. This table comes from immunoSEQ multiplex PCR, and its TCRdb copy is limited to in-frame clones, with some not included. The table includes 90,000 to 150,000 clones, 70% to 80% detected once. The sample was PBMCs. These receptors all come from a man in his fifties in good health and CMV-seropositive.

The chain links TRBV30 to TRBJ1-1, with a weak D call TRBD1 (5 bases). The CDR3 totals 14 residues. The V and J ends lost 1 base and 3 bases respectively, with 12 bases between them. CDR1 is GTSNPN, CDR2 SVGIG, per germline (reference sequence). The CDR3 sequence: CAWSETVPYTEAFF. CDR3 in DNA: TGTGCCTGGAGTGAGACAGTACCTTACACTGAAGCTTTCTTT.

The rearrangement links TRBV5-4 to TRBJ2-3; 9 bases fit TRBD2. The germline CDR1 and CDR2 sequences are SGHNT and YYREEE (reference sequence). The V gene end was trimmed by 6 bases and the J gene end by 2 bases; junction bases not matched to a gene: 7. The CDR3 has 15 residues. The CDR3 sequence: CASTWSSGVTDTQYF. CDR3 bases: TGTGCCAGCACGTGGTCTAGCGGGGTCACAGATACGCAGTATTTT. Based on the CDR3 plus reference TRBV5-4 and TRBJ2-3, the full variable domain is ETGVTQSPTHLIKTRGQQVTLRCSSQSGHNTVSWYQQALGQGPQFIFQYYREEENGRGNFPPRFSGLQFPNYSSELNVNALELDDSALYLCASTWSSGVTDTQYFGPGTRLTVL.

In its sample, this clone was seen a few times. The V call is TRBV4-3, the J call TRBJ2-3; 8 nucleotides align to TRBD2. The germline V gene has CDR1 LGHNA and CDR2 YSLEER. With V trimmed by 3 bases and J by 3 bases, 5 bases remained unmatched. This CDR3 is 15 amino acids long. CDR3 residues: CASSHGTSRTDTQYF. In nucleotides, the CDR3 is TGCGCCAGCAGCCACGGGACTAGTAGGACAGATACGCAGTATTTT.

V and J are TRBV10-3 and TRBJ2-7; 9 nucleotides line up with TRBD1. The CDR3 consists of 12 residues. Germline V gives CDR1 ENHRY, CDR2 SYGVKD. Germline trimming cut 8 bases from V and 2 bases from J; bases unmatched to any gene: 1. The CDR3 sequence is CAIGTGTYEQYF. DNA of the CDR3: TGTGCCATCGGGACAGGGACCTACGAGCAGTACTTC.

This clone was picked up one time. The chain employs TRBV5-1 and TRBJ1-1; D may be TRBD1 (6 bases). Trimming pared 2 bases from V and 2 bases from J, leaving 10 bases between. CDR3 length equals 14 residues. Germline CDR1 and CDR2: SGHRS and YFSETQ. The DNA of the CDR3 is TGCGCCAGCAGCTTCAGGGGCCCCAACACTGAAGCTTTCTTT. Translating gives CASSFRGPNTEAFF.

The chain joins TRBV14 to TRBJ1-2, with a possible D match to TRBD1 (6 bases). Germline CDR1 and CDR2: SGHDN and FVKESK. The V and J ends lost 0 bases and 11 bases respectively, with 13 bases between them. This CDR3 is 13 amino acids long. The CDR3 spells CASSQDTGRGYTF. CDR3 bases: TGTGCCAGCAGCCAAGATACAGGGAGGGGGTACACCTTC.

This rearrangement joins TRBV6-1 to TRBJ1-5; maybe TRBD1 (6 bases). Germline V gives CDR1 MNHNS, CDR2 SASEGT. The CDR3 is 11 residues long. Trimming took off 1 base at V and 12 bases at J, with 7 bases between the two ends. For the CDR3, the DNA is TGTGCCAGCAGTGAAGGGGGGCTCCAGCATTTT. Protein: CASSEGGLQHF.

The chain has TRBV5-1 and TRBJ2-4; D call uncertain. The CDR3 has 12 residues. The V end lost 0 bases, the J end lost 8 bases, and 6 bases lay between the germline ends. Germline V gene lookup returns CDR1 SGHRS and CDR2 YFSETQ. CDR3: CASSLGEDIQYF. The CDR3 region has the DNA TGCGCCAGCAGCTTGGGAGAGGACATTCAGTACTTC.

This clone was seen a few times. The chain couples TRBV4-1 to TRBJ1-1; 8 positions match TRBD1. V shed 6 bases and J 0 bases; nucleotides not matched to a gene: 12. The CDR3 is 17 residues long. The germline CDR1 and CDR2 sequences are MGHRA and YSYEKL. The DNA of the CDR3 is TGCGCCAGCAGGCAAAACCCGGGGGGACAGGTGAACACTGAAGCTTTCTTT. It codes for CASRQNPGGQVNTEAFF.

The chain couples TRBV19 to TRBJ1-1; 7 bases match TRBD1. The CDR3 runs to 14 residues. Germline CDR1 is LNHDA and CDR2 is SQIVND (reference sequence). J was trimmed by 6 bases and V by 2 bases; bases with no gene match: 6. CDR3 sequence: CASSIQGVGAEAFF. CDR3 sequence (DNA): TGTGCCAGTAGTATACAGGGGGTTGGGGCTGAAGCTTTCTTT.

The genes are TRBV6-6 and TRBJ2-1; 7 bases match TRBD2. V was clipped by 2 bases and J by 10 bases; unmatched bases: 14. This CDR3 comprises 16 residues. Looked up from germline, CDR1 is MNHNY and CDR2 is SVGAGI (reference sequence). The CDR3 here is CASSYPGGVAGNEQFF. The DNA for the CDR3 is TGTGCCAGCAGTTACCCGGGAGGAGTGGCAGGGAACGAGCAGTTCTTC.

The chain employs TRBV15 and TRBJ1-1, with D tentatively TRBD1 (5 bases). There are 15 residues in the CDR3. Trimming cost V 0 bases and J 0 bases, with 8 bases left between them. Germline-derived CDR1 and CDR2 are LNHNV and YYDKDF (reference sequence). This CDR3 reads CATSRDGAMNTEAFF. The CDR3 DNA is TGTGCCACCAGCAGAGATGGGGCTATGAACACTGAAGCTTTCTTT.

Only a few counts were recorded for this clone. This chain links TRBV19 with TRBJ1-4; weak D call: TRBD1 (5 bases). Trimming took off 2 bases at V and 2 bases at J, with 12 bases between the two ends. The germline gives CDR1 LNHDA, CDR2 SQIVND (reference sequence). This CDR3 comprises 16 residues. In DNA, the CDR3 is TGTGCCAGTAGTATATCCGGGGGGTGGACTAATGAAAAACTGTTTTTT. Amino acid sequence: CASSISGGWTNEKLFF. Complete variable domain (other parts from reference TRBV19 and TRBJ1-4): DGGITQSPKYLFRKEGQNVTLSCEQNLNHDAMYWYRQDPGQGLRLIYYSQIVNDFQKGDIAEGYSVSREKKESFPLTVTSAQKNPTAFYLCASSISGGWTNEKLFFGSGTQLSVL.

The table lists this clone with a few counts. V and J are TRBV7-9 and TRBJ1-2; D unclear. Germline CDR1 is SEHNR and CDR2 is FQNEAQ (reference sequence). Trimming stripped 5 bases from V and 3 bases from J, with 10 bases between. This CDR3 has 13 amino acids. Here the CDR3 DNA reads TGTGCCAGCAGCCCCCGGGAATACTATGGCTACACCTTC. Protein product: CASSPREYYGYTF.

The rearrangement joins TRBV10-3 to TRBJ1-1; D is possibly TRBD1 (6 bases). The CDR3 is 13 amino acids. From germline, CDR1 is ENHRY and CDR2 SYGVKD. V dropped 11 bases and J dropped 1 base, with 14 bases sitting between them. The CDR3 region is CASKRQANTEAFF. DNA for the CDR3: TGTGCCTCGAAGCGACAGGCGAACACTGAAGCTTTCTTT.

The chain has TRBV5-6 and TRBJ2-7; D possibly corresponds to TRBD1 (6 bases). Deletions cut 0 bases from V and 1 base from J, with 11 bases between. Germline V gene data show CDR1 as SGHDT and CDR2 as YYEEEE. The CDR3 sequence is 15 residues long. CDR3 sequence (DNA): TGTGCCAGCAGCTTGGGCCAGGGGAGTTCCTACGAGCAGTACTTC. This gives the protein CASSLGQGSSYEQYF. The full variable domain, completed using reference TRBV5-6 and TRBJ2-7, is DAGVTQSPTHLIKTRGQQVTLRCSPKSGHDTVSWYQQALGQGPQFIFQYYEEEERQRGNFPDRFSGHQFPNYSSELNVNALLLGDSALYLCASSLGQGSSYEQYFGPGTRLTVT.

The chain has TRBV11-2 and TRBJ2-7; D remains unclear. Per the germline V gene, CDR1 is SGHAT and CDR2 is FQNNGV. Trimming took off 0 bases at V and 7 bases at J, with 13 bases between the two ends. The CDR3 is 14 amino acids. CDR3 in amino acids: CASSLDLSPWEQYF. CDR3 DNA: TGTGCCAGCAGCTTAGATCTTAGCCCCTGGGAGCAGTACTTC.

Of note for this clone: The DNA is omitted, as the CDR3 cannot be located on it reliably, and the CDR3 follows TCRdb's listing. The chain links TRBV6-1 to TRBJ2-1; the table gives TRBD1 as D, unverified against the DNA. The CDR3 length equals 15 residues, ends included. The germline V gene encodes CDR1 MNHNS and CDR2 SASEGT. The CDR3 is CASSENWGQGANRVF.

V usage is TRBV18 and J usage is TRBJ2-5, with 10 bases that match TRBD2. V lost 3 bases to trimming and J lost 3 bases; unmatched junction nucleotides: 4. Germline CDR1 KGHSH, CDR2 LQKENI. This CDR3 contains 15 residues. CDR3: CASSPGTSVKETQYF. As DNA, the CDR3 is TGTGCCAGCTCACCCGGGACTAGCGTTAAAGAGACCCAGTACTTC.